A selection of T cell receptor beta chains follows, all from one sample in a study of shared T cell receptors in the human thymus. Clones were sequenced by immunoSEQ multiplex PCR, and TCRdb holds only the in-frame ones, with some missing. The table has almost 550,000 clones, about 84% seen once. These data were likewise used in another study, on human thymus T cells.

Sequenced sample: thymocytes. The receptors were sampled from a boy under two years old with a congenital heart defect. CDR3s include the opening cysteine and the closing phenylalanine or tryptophan. A D gene is named only where the DNA matches it firmly. Not all rows give a size; the values are once, few, many and, for expanded clones, a class.

cdr3_aa	cdr3_nt	v_call	d_call	j_call	clone_size
CASSLASLAGGRDGQYF	TGTGCCAGCAGCTTAGCTAGCCTAGCGGGAGGGCGGGACGGGCAGTACTTC	TRBV7-2	TRBD2	TRBJ2-7	few
CASSCRVNEQYF	TGTGCCAGCAGTTGTCGAGTTAACGAGCAGTACTTC	TRBV2	-	TRBJ2-7	-
CASSELAGHTHEQYF	TGTGCCAGCAGCGAACTAGCGGGTCATACCCACGAGCAGTACTTC	TRBV9	TRBD2	TRBJ2-7	once
CASSLDSRLYGYTF	TGCGCCAGCAGCTTGGACAGCCGGCTCTATGGCTACACCTTC	TRBV5-1	-	TRBJ1-2	-
CASSAGLAANPPQGDTQYF	TGCGCCAGCAGCGCCGGACTAGCGGCTAACCCTCCGCAAGGAGATACGCAGTATTTT	TRBV4-1	TRBD2	TRBJ2-3	-
CASSQGGSGTNTGELFF	TGTGCCAGCAGCCAAGGGGGTAGCGGGACGAACACCGGGGAGCTGTTTTTT	TRBV14	TRBD2	TRBJ2-2	-
CASSEDPGTGTLFYEQYF	TGTGCCAGCAGTGAAGATCCCGGGACAGGGACCCTCTTCTACGAGCAGTACTTC	TRBV6-1	TRBD1	TRBJ2-7	-
CSACSAFF	TGCAGTGCTTGTTCGGCTTTCTTT	TRBV20-1	-	TRBJ1-1	-
CASSQPGTSGRDTDTQYF	TGTGCCAGCAGCCAACCCGGGACTAGCGGGAGGGACACAGATACGCAGTATTTT	TRBV11-1	TRBD2	TRBJ2-3	-
CASSRPTGGNVYEQYF	TGTGCCAGCTCACGCCCGACAGGGGGCAATGTGTACGAGCAGTACTTC	TRBV18	TRBD1	TRBJ2-7	-
CASSYRGRRSYNEQFF	TGTGCCAGCAGTTACCGAGGGCGCCGCTCCTACAATGAGCAGTTCTTC	TRBV5-4	-	TRBJ2-1	-
CASSLKGLAGGRSTDTQYF	TGTGCCAGCAGCTTGAAGGGACTAGCGGGAGGGCGTAGCACAGATACGCAGTATTTT	TRBV5-6	TRBD2	TRBJ2-3	-